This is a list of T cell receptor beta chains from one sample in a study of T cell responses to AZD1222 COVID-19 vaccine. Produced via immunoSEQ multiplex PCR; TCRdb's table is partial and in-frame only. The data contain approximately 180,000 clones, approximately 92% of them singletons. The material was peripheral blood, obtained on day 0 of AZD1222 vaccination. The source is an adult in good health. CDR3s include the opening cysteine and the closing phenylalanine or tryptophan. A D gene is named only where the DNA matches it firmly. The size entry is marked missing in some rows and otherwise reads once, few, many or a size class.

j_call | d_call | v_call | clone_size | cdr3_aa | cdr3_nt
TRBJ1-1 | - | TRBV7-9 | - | CASSSAEGGTEAFF | TGTGCCAGCAGCTCCGCTGAGGGGGGGACTGAAGCTTTCTTT
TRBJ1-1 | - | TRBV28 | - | CASSPAGGALVTEAFF | TGTGCCAGCAGTCCCGCCGGGGGGGCCTTAGTCACTGAAGCTTTCTTT
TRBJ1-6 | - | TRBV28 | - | CASSLRHNSPLHF | TGTGCCAGCAGCTTGCGTCACAATTCACCCCTCCACTTT
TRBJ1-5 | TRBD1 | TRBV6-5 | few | CASSYGQGEGPQHF | TGTGCCAGCAGTTACGGACAGGGTGAGGGGCCCCAGCATTTT
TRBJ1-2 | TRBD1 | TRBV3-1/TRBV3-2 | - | CASSQGTGVAGYTF | TGTGCCAGCAGCCAAGGAACAGGGGTTGCTGGCTACACCTTC
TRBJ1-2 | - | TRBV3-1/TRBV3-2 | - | CASSQGWEGYTF | TGTGCCAGCAGCCAGGGTTGGGAAGGCTACACCTTC
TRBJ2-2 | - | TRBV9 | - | CASSGGGPHGELFF | TGTGCCAGCAGCGGCGGGGGCCCGCACGGGGAGCTGTTTTTT
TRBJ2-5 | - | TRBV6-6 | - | CASSYSTGEAQYF | TGTGCCAGCAGTTACTCGACAGGCGAGGCCCAGTACTTC
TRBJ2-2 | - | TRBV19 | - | CASSIGVSGELFF | TGTGCCAGTAGTATAGGTGTGAGCGGGGAGCTGTTTTTT
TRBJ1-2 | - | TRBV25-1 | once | CASSESGIYGYTF | TGTGCCAGCAGTGAATCGGGAATTTATGGCTACACCTTC
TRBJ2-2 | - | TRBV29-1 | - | CSVEVGSWYTGELFF | TGCAGCGTTGAAGTCGGCAGCTGGTACACCGGGGAGCTGTTTTTT
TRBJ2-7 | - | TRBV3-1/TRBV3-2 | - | CASERSVGAGYEQYF | TGTGCCAGCGAGAGGTCTGTAGGGGCTGGTTACGAGCAGTACTTC
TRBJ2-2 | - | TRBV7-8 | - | CASSLERGFNTGELFF | TGTGCCAGCAGCTTAGAACGGGGGTTTAACACCGGGGAGCTGTTTTTT
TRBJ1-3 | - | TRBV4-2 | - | CASSQGTGPSGNTIYF | TGTGCCAGCAGCCAAGGTACAGGGCCCTCTGGAAACACCATATATTTT
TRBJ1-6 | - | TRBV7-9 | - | CASTAGHSLSPLHF | TGTGCCAGCACAGCGGGACATAGCTTATCACCCCTCCACTTT
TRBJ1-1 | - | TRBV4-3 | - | CASSRGNLNTEAFF | TGCGCCAGCAGCCGGGGTAACCTGAACACTGAAGCTTTCTTT
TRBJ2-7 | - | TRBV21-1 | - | CASSKVETVRNEQYF | TGTGCCAGCAGCAAAGTGGAAACAGTTCGTAACGAGCAGTACTTC
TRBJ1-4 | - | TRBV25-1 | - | CASREGNNEKLFF | TGTGCCAGCAGGGAGGGGAATAATGAAAAACTGTTTTTT
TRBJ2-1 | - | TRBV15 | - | CATSRRVGSIDNEQFF | TGTGCCACCAGCAGGAGGGTAGGAAGCATAGACAATGAGCAGTTCTTC
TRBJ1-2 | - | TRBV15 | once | CATSRGHGYTF | TGTGCCACCAGCCGGGGGCATGGCTACACCTTC
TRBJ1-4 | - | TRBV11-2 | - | CASSLDAGSELFF | TGTGCCAGCAGCTTAGATGCAGGGAGTGAACTGTTTTTT
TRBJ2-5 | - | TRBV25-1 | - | CASSWGSGEETQYF | TGTGCCAGCAGTTGGGGTTCGGGGGAAGAGACCCAGTACTTC
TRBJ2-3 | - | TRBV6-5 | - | CASRLNGPGTDTQYF | TGTGCCAGCAGATTAAACGGGCCCGGGACAGATACGCAGTATTTT
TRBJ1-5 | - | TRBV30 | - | CAWSLQENQPQHF | TGTGCCTGGAGTCTACAGGAGAATCAGCCCCAGCATTTT